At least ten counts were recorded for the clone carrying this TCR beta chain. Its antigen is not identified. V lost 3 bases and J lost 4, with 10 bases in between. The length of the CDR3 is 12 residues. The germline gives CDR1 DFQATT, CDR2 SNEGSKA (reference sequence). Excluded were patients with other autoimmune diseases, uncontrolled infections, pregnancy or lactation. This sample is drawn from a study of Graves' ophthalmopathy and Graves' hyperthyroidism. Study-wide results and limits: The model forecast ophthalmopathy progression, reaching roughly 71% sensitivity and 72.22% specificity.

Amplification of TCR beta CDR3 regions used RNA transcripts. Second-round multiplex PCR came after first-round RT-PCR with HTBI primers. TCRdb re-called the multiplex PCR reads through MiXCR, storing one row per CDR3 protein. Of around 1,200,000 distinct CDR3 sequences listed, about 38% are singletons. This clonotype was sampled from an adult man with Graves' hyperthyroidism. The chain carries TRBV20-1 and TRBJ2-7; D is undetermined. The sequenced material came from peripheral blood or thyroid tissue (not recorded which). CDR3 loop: CSASVTLYEQYF. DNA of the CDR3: TGCAGTGCTAGTGTTACACTATACGAGCAGTACTTC.